Below are 16 T cell receptor beta chains sequenced from a single sample in a study of T-cell reconstitution after alpha-beta-depleted transplantation in children (dated by TCRdb to about 2016). Library method: PCR. TCRdb records Illumina HiSeq 2500 as the sequencer. TCR libraries were prepared with molecular barcoding, using unique molecular identifiers to normalize TCRbeta repertoire quantification. The raw public reads went through TCRdb reprocessing: fastp at Q25, MiXCR clone calling, in-frame beta chains kept. Under each unique CDR3 protein, matching rows form one entry showing the most common genes and DNA. Recorded for this sample are approximately 420,000 distinct CDR3 sequences; about a tenth of them occurred a single time. The top ten clonotypes cover approximately 5% of the sample. This specimen consisted of PBMCs from the stem cell graft donor, obtained from the stem cell graft. Every receptor here comes from a human donor who donated a stem cell graft to a child with acute myeloid leukemia.

The CDR3 spells CSARGGRQGAQNFYEQYF. The CDR3 DNA is TGCAGTGCTAGGGGGGGGAGACAGGGGGCCCAAAACTTCTACGAGCAGTACTTC. V gene TRBV20-1 combines with J gene TRBJ2-7, with 10 bases fitting TRBD1. The CDR3 extends over 18 amino acids. With V trimmed by 3 bases and J by 3 bases, 17 bases remained unmatched. Germline lookup yields CDR1 DFQATT and CDR2 SNEGSKA (reference sequence).

V is TRBV4-1 and J is TRBJ1-5; no clear D. Trimming pared 3 bases from V and 3 bases from J, leaving 6 bases between. This CDR3 is 13 amino acids long. Germline loops: CDR1 MGHRA, CDR2 YSYEKL. As DNA, the CDR3 is TGCGCCAGCAGCCAGGAACTCAATCAGCCCCAGCATTTT. Encoded protein: CASSQELNQPQHF.

This clonotype has a handful of counts. The chain joins TRBV3-1 to TRBJ2-5; 9 nucleotides agree with TRBD2. J lost 5 bases, V lost 3 bases, and 13 bases had no gene match. There are 17 residues in the CDR3. Germline V gene sequence: CDR1 LGHDT, CDR2 YNNKEL (reference sequence). CDR3 region: CASSQEVGAGGWETQYF. The CDR3 bases are TGTGCCAGCAGCCAGGAAGTGGGAGCGGGGGGTTGGGAGACCCAGTACTTC.

CDR3: CASKELGSSYNEQFF. The CDR3 nucleotides are TGCGCCAGCAAAGAATTGGGGAGCTCCTACAATGAGCAGTTCTTC. V usage is TRBV5-1 and J usage is TRBJ2-1; a weak D match, TRBD2 (5 bases). Germline CDR1 SGHRS, CDR2 YFSETQ. V was shortened by 6 bases and J by 0 bases, with 13 bases between the two germline ends. The CDR3 sequence is 15 residues long. Variable domain in full (rest from reference TRBV5-1 and TRBJ2-1): KAGVTQTPRYLIKTRGQQVTLSCSPISGHRSVSWYQQTPGQGLQFLFEYFSETQRNKGNFPGRFSGRQFSNSRSEMNVSTLELGDSALYLCASKELGSSYNEQFFGPGTRLTVL.

This clonotype was counted ten times or more. The chain employs TRBV7-2 and TRBJ2-7, with unresolved D. CDR1 SGHTA and CDR2 FQGNSA come from the germline V gene. V lost 1 base, J lost 3 bases, and 16 bases lay in between. CDR3 length: 16 amino acids. The CDR3 protein is CASSLVSGQKSYEQYF. CDR3 sequence (DNA): TGTGCCAGCAGCTTAGTATCTGGGCAGAAAAGCTACGAGCAGTACTTC.

This rearrangement joins TRBV4-1 to TRBJ2-4; 9 bases line up with TRBD1. The CDR3 contains 15 residues. Germline V lookup: CDR1 MGHRA, CDR2 YSYEKL. Losses at the gene ends were 0 bases for V and 6 bases for J; bases not matched to a gene: 3. CDR3 sequence (DNA): TGCGCCAGCAGCCAAGACACGGGACAGGGAAACATTCAGTACTTC. It specifies CASSQDTGQGNIQYF.

The chain has TRBV5-1 and TRBJ1-2, with D tentatively TRBD1 (5 bases). Germline V gives CDR1 SGHRS, CDR2 YFSETQ. The CDR3 has 13 residues. The V and J ends lost 2 bases and 8 bases respectively, with 13 bases between them. The CDR3 sequence: CASSLVTRDGYTF. CDR3 bases: TGCGCCAGCAGCTTAGTCACCCGGGACGGCTACACCTTC.

For the CDR3, the DNA is TGTGCCAGCAGCCTCGGACAGAAGTATGGCTACACCTTC. This gives the protein CASSLGQKYGYTF. V usage is TRBV11-1 and J usage is TRBJ1-2; a weak D match, TRBD1 (6 bases). The germline V gene has CDR1 SGHAT and CDR2 FQDESV (reference sequence). Trimming took off 5 bases at V and 5 bases at J, with 12 bases between the two ends. The length of the CDR3 is 13 residues.

The genes are TRBV2 and TRBJ2-7; 8 bases are shared with TRBD1. J was trimmed by 8 bases and V by 4 bases; bases with no gene match: 10. The CDR3 runs to 14 residues. CDR1 SNHLY and CDR2 FYNNEI come from the germline V gene. The CDR3 coding sequence is TGTGCCAGCAGTGCTGGACAGGGCGCGGGCCAGCAGTACTTC. Translation gives CASSAGQGAGQQYF.

V is TRBV12-3 or TRBV12-4 and J is TRBJ2-1; TRBD2 matches 7 bases. The V and J ends lost 3 bases and 1 base, in that order; junction bases with no gene match: 6. The CDR3 totals 16 residues. The DNA of the CDR3 is TGTGCCAGCAGTTTTATTCCGGGGGGATCCTACAATGAGCAGTTCTTC. Its protein product is CASSFIPGGSYNEQFF.

A few counts support this clonotype. The gene calls are TRBV12-3 or TRBV12-4 and TRBJ1-3; D unresolved. This CDR3 has 12 residues. V was pared by 9 bases and J by 3 bases, with 9 bases between. As DNA, the CDR3 is TGTGCCAGTCAATCGGGTGGAAACACCATATATTTT. Its translation is CASQSGGNTIYF.

This clonotype was observed many times. V and J are TRBV20-1 and TRBJ2-3; D possibly corresponds to TRBD2 (5 bases). CDR3 size: 13 residues. The germline V gene has CDR1 DFQATT and CDR2 SNEGSKA (reference sequence). V was clipped by 6 bases and J by 4 bases, with 14 bases between them. The CDR3 loop reads CSAWRSEADTQYF. The CDR3 DNA reads TGCAGTGCATGGCGTAGCGAGGCAGATACGCAGTATTTT.

The V call is TRBV10-3, the J call TRBJ2-7; tentatively, D is TRBD1 or TRBD2 (6 bases each). V was clipped by 0 bases and J by 5 bases, with 11 bases between them. The CDR3 covers 14 residues. CDR1 and CDR2 from the germline V gene are ENHRY and SYGVKD. The CDR3 DNA reads TGTGCCATCAGTGAGTCGGGGGGCCAGGACGAGCAGTACGTC. It yields the protein CAISESGGQDEQYV.

This clonotype was seen ten or more times. J is TRBJ2-5 and V is TRBV10-2; 9 bases agree with TRBD2. After removal of 6 bases from V and 9 bases from J, the junction contained 8 bases not matched to a gene. The CDR3 extends over 13 amino acids. Germline V CDR1 and CDR2: WSHSY, SAAADI. CDR3 amino acids: CASSAGLAQPQYF. In DNA form, the CDR3 reads TGCGCCAGCAGCGCGGGACTAGCCCAGCCCCAGTACTTC.

This clonotype was seen a handful of times. The rearrangement joins TRBV4-1 to TRBJ2-3; D is ambiguous. V lost 0 bases and J 0 bases, leaving 10 bases between the germline ends. The CDR3 totals 16 residues. CDR1 and CDR2 from the germline V gene are MGHRA and YSYEKL. The CDR3 region is CASSQDHGRSTDTQYF. The DNA of the CDR3 is TGCGCCAGCAGCCAAGATCACGGGCGTAGCACAGATACGCAGTATTTT.

CDR3 amino acids: CSARPVVQETQYF. CDR3 DNA sequence: TGCAGTGCTAGGCCCGTGGTCCAAGAGACCCAGTACTTC. The chain is built from TRBV20-1 and TRBJ2-5; D remains unclear. Trimming cost V 3 bases and J 1 base, with 9 bases left between them. Germline V gene sequence: CDR1 DFQATT, CDR2 SNEGSKA (reference sequence). This CDR3 is 13 amino acids long.